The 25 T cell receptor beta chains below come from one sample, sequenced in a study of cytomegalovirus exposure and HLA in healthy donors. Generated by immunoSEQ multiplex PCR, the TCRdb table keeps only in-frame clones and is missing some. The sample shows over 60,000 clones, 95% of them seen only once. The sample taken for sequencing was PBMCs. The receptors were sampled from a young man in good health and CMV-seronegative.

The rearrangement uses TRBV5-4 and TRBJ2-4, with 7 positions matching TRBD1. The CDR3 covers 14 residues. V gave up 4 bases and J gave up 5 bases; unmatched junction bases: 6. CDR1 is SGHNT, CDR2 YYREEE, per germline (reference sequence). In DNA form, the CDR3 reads TGTGCCAGCAGCGTCATGGGACAGCAAAACATTCAGTACTTC. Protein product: CASSVMGQQNIQYF.

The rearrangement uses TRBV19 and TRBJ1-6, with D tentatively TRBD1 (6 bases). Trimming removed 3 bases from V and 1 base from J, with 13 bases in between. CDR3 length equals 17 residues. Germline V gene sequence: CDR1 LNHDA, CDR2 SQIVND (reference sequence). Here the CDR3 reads CASSISPGQSYNSPLHF. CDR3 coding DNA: TGTGCCAGTAGTATTTCTCCCGGACAGTCCTATAATTCACCCCTCCACTTT.

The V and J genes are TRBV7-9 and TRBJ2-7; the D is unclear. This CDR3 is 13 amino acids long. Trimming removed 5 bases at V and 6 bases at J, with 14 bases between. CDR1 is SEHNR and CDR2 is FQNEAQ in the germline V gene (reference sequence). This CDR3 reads CASSPRENLEQYF. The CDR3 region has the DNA TGTGCCAGCAGCCCCCGAGAGAACCTCGAGCAGTACTTC.

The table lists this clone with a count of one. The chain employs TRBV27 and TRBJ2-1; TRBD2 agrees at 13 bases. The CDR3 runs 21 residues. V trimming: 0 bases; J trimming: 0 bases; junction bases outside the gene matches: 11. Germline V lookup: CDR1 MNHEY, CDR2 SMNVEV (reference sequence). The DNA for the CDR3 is TGTGCCAGCAGTTTATCAAAGACTAGCGGGGGGTACCAAAGCTCCTACAATGAGCAGTTCTTC. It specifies CASSLSKTSGGYQSSYNEQFF.

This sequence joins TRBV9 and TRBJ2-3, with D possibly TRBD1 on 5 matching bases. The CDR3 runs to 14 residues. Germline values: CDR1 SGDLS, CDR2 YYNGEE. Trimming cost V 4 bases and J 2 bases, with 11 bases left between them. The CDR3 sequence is CASSIQGYTDTQYF. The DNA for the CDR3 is TGTGCCAGCAGCATCCAGGGCTACACAGATACGCAGTATTTT.

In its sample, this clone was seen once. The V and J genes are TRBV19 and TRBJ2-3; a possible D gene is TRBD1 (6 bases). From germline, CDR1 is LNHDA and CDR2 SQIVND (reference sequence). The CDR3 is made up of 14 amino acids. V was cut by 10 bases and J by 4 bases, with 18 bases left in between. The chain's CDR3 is CATRGQGQADTQYF. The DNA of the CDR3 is TGTGCCACTAGAGGGCAGGGGCAGGCAGATACGCAGTATTTT.

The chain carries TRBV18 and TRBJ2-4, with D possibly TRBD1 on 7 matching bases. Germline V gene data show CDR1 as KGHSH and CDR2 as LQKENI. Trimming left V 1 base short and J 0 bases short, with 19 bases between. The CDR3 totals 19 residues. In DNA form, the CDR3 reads TGTGCCAGCTCACCACTGGAGGGACAGATGACCCTAGCCAAAAACATTCAGTACTTC. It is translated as CASSPLEGQMTLAKNIQYF.

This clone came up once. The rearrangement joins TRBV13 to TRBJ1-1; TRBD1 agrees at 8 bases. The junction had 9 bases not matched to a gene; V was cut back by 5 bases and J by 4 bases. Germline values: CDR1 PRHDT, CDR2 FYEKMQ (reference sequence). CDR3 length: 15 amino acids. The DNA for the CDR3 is TGTGCCAGCAGCCCGGGACAGGCGATCGTCACTGAAGCTTTCTTT. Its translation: CASSPGQAIVTEAFF.

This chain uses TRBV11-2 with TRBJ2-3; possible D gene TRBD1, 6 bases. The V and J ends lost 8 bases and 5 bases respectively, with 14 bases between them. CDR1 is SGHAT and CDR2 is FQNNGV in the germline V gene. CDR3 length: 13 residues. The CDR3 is CASYHRDEDTQYF. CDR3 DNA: TGTGCCAGCTACCACAGGGACGAAGATACGCAGTATTTT. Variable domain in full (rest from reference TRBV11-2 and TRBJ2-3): EAGVAQSPRYKIIEKRQSVAFWCNPISGHATLYWYQQILGQGPKLLIQFQNNGVVDDSQLPKDRFSAERLKGVDSTLKIQPAKLEDSAVYLCASYHRDEDTQYFGPGTRLTVL.

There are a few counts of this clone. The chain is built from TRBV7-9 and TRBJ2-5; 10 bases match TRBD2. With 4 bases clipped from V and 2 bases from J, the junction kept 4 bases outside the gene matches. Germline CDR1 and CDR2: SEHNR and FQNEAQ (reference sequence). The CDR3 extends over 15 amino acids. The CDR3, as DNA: TGTGCCAGCAGCTCTGGACTAGCGGTACAAGAGACCCAGTACTTC. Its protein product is CASSSGLAVQETQYF.

CDR3 nucleotide sequence: TGCGCCAGCAGCTTCGGGTCTTCGACAGCAACTAATGAAAAACTGTTTTTT. As protein: CASSFGSSTATNEKLFF. The chain uses TRBV5-1 and TRBJ1-4; perhaps TRBD1 as D (5 bases). With 2 bases removed from V and 0 bases from J, the gap between germline ends came to 14 bases. CDR3 length: 17 amino acids. The germline V gene has CDR1 SGHRS and CDR2 YFSETQ.

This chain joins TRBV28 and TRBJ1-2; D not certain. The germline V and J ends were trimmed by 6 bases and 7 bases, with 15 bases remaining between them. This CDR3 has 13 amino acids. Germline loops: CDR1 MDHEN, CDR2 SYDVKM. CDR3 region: CASSPSTSVGYTF. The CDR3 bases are TGTGCCAGCAGCCCAAGTACAAGTGTTGGCTACACCTTC.

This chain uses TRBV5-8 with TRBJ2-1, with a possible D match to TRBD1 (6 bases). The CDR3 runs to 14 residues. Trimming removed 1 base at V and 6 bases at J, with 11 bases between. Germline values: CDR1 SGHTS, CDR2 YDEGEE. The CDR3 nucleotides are TGTGCCAGCAGCTTGCAGGGGTTCGGCAATGAGCAGTTCTTC. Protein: CASSLQGFGNEQFF.

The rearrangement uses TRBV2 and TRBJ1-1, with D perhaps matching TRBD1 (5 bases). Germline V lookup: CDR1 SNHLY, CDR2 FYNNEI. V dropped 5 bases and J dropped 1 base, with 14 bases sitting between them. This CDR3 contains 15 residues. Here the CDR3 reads CASSPIDRANTEAFF. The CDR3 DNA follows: TGTGCCAGCAGTCCTATAGACAGAGCGAACACTGAAGCTTTCTTT.

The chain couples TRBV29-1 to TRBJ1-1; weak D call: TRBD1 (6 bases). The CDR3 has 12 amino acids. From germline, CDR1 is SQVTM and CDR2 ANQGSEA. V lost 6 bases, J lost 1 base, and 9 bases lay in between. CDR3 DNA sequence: TGCAGCGTGGGACACACGAACACTGAAGCTTTCTTT. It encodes CSVGHTNTEAFF. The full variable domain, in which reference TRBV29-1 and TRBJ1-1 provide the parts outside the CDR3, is SAVISQKPSRDICQRGTSLTIQCQVDSQVTMMFWYRQQPGQSLTLIATANQGSEATYESGFVIDKFPISRPNLTFSTLTVSNMSPEDSSIYLCSVGHTNTEAFFGQGTRLTVV.

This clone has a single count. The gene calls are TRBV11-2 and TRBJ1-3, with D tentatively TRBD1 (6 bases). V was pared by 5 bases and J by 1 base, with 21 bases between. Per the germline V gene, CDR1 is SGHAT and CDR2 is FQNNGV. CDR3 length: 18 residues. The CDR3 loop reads CASSPGHGGFISGNTIYF. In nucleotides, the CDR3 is TGTGCCAGCAGCCCGGGACACGGGGGGTTCATTTCTGGAAACACCATATATTTT.

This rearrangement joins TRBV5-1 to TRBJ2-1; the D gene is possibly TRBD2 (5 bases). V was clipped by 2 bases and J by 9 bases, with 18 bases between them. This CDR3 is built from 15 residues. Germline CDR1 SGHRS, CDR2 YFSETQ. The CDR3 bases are TGCGCCAGCAGCTTAACGGGGTCTCAGGATCGTGAGCAGTTCTTC. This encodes CASSLTGSQDREQFF.

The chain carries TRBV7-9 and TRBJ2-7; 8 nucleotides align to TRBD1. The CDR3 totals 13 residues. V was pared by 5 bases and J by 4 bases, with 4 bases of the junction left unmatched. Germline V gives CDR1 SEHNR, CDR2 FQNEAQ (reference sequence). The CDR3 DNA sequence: TGTGCCAGCAGCCACCGGGACAGGTACGAGCAGTACTTC. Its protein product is CASSHRDRYEQYF.

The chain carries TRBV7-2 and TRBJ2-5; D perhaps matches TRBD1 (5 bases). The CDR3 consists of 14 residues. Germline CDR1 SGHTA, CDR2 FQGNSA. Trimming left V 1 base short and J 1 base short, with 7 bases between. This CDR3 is CASSLGGSQETQYF. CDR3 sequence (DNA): TGTGCCAGCAGCTTAGGGGGCTCCCAAGAGACCCAGTACTTC.

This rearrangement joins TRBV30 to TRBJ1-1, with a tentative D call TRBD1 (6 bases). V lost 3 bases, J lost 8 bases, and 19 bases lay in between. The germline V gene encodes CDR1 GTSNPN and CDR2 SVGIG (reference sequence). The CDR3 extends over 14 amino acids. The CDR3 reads CAWRRRTTGSEAFF. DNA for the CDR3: TGTGCCTGGAGAAGGCGTACGACAGGTTCGGAAGCTTTCTTT.

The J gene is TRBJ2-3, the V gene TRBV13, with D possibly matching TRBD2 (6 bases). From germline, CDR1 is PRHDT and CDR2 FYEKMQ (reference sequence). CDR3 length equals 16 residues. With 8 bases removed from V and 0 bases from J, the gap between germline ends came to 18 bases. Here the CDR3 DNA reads TGTGCCAGCGGCCTGCGGGGAGCTACTAGCACAGATACGCAGTATTTT. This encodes CASGLRGATSTDTQYF.

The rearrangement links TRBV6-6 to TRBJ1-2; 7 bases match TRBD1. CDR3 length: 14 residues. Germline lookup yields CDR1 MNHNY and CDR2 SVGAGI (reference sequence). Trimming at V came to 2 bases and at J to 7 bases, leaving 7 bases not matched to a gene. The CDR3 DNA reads TGTGCCAGCAGTTACCTCGGACAGGTCGGTGGCTACACCTTC. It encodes CASSYLGQVGGYTF.

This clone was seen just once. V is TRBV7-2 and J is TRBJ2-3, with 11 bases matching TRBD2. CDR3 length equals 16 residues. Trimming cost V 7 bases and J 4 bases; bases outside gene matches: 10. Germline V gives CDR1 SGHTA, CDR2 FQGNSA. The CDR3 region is CASTLVPSGGSDTQYF. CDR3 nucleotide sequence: TGTGCCAGCACCCTCGTCCCTAGCGGGGGGTCAGATACGCAGTATTTT.

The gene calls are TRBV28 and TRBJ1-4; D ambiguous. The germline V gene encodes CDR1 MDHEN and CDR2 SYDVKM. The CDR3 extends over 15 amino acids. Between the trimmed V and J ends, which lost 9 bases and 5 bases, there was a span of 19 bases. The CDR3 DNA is TGTGCCAGTCAGAGACTGGAGATAACGAATGAAAAACTGTTTTTT. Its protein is CASQRLEITNEKLFF.

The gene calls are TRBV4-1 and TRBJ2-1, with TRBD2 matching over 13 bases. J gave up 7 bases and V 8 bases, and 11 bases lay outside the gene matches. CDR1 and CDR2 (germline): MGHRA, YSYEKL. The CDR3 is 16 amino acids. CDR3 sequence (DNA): TGCGCCAGCGGAACTAGACTAGCGGGGGGTAGGAATGAGCAGTTCTTC. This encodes CASGTRLAGGRNEQFF.